The rows below give T cell receptor beta chains drawn from one sample of a study of metastatic and nonmetastatic thyroid tumors. TCRdb recomputed clones from the PCR reads via MiXCR. The sample gives just under 20,000 clones, 27% of which show up once; 6.1% is in the top ten. The sample consisted of blood. All receptors derive from a female donor with papillary thyroid cancer or a benign thyroid nodule (not recorded which). Some clones in this sample may be carry-over from other donors' samples. The CDR3 runs from the conserved cysteine through the conserved F or W. D genes are given only for firm matches. The size field is filled for only some rows; it gives once, few, many or a size class.

CSVANRDSYEQYF,TGCAGCGTTGCCAACAGGGACTCCTACGAGCAGTACTTC,13,TRBJ2-7,.,.,TRBV29-1
CASSEYSVTGGYEQYF,TGTGCCAGCAGTGAATATTCCGTGACAGGCGGTTACGAGCAGTACTTC,16,TRBJ2-7,.,few,TRBV6-1
CASSYHVGGRTPLHF,TGTGCCAGCAGTTACCACGTCGGGGGGCGGACACCCCTCCACTTT,15,TRBJ1-6,.,few,TRBV12-3/TRBV12-4
CASSSRGGNQPQHF,TGTGCCAGCAGCTCGAGGGGCGGCAATCAGCCCCAGCATTTT,14,TRBJ1-5,.,.,TRBV7-3
CASIQPDRGNEQFF,TGTGCCAGCATACAACCCGACAGGGGCAATGAGCAGTTCTTC,14,TRBJ2-1,TRBD1,few,TRBV6-1
CASIQVLIAGGSSTGELFF,TGTGCCAGCATCCAAGTTCTTATAGCGGGAGGGTCGAGCACCGGGGAGCTGTTTTTT,19,TRBJ2-2,TRBD2,.,TRBV3-1
CSARDEITGGKAFF,TGCAGTGCTAGAGATGAGATAACAGGGGGCAAAGCTTTCTTT,14,TRBJ1-1,TRBD1,many,TRBV20-1
CASSFPTGGRETQYF,TGTGCCAGCAGTTTTCCTACAGGGGGCAGAGAGACCCAGTACTTC,15,TRBJ2-5,TRBD1,medium-sized,TRBV6-1
CSGGQGMNTEAFF,TGCAGCGGAGGACAGGGGATGAACACTGAAGCTTTCTTT,13,TRBJ1-1,TRBD1,many,TRBV29-1
CSARLPKVGGNSPLHF,TGCAGTGCTAGACTGCCAAAAGTGGGGGGAAATTCACCCCTCCACTTT,16,TRBJ1-6,.,many,TRBV20-1
CSARDGSGANVLTF,TGCAGTGCTAGAGATGGCTCTGGGGCCAACGTCCTGACTTTC,14,TRBJ2-6,.,few,TRBV20-1
CASSSGLADSYEQYF,TGTGCCAGCAGCTCGGGACTAGCGGACTCCTACGAGCAGTACTTC,15,TRBJ2-7,TRBD2,.,TRBV7-2
CASSPRAAGVPNDGQYF,TGTGCCAGCTCACCGAGGGCAGCGGGAGTGCCAAATGACGGGCAGTACTTC,17,TRBJ2-7,TRBD2,many,TRBV18
CASSPPSGSGGETQYF,TGTGCCAGCTCACCACCGAGCGGGTCGGGGGGAGAGACCCAGTACTTC,16,TRBJ2-5,TRBD2,many,TRBV18
CASRTGTASTDTQYF,TGTGCCAGCAGGACCGGGACGGCAAGCACAGATACGCAGTATTTT,15,TRBJ2-3,.,.,TRBV12-3/TRBV12-4
CASSLVGGGNQPQHF,TGTGCCAGCAGCTTAGTGGGAGGAGGCAATCAGCCCCAGCATTTT,15,TRBJ1-5,.,.,TRBV7-2
CASSASSGGQYNEQFF,TGTGCCAGCAGTGCCTCTAGCGGGGGCCAATACAATGAGCAGTTCTTC,16,TRBJ2-1,TRBD2,.,TRBV6-1
CAIRAPACATVGYEQYF,TGTGCCATCAGAGCTCCAGCGTGTGCGACTGTAGGTTACGAGCAGTACTTC,17,TRBJ2-7,.,.,TRBV10-3
CASRRGHWTYEQYF,TGTGCCAGCAGGCGGGGACACTGGACCTACGAGCAGTACTTC,14,TRBJ2-7,.,few,TRBV27
CAISPGTNHEQFF,TGTGCCATCAGCCCCGGGACGAACCATGAGCAGTTCTTC,13,TRBJ2-1,.,medium-sized,TRBV10-3
CASSYEWRATYGYTF,TGTGCCAGCAGTTACGAGTGGAGGGCTACCTATGGCTACACCTTC,15,TRBJ1-2,.,medium-sized,TRBV6-5
CASARGGTIIYEQYF,TGCGCCAGCGCCCGGGGAGGGACAATCATCTACGAGCAGTACTTC,15,TRBJ2-7,.,.,TRBV5-1
CASARDRGYNEQFF,TGTGCCAGCGCCCGGGACAGGGGGTACAATGAGCAGTTCTTC,14,TRBJ2-1,TRBD1,.,TRBV27
CASNTEVSHNEQFF,TGTGCCAGCAACACGGAGGTCTCCCACAATGAGCAGTTCTTC,14,TRBJ2-1,.,.,TRBV27
CATSTLAGWPNEQFF,TGTGCCACCAGTACACTAGCGGGATGGCCCAATGAGCAGTTCTTC,15,TRBJ2-1,TRBD2,few,TRBV24-1
CASSPPKPLDRGQPQHF,TGTGCCAGCAGTCCTCCAAAACCGCTGGACAGGGGTCAGCCCCAGCATTTT,17,TRBJ1-5,TRBD1,.,TRBV28